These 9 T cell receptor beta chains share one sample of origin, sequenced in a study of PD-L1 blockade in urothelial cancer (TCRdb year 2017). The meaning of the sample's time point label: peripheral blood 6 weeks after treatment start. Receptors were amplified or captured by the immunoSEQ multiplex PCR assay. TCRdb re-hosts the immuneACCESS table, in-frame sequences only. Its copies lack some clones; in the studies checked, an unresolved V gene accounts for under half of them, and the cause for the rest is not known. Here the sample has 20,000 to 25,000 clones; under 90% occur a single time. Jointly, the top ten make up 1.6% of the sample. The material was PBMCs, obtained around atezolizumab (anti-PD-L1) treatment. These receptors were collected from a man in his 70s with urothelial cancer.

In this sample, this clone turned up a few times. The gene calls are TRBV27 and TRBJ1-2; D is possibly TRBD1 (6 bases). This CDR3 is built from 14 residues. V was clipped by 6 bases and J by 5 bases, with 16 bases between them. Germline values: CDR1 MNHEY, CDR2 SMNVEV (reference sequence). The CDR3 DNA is TGTGCCAGCAGGGCGAGGACAGATGCTTATGGCTACACCTTC. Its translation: CASRARTDAYGYTF.

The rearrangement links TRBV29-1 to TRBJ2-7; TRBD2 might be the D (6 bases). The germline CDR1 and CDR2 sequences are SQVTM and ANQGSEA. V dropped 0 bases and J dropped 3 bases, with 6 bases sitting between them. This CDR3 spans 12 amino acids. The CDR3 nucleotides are TGCAGCGTTGAAGAGGGAGGCTACGAGCAGTACTTC. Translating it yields CSVEEGGYEQYF.

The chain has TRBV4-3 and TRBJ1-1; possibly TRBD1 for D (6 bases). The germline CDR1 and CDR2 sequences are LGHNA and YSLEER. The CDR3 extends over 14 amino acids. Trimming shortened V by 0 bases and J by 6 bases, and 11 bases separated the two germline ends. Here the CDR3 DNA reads TGCGCCAGCAGCCAAGATTCGGGGGGGCCTGAAGCTTTCTTT. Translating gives CASSQDSGGPEAFF.

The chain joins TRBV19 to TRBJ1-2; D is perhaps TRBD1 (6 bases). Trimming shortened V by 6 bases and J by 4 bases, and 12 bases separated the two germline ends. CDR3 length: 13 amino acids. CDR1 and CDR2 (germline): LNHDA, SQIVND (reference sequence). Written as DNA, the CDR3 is TGTGCCAGTAGGGGCTTGGACAGCTATGGCTACACCTTC. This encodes CASRGLDSYGYTF.

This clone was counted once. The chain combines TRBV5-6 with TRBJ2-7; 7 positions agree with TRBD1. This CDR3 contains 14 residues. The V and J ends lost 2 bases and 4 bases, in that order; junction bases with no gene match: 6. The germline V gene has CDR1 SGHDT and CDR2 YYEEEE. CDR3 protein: CASSFRDRKYEQYF. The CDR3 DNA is TGTGCCAGCAGCTTCCGGGACAGAAAGTACGAGCAGTACTTC. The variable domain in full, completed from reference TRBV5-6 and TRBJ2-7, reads DAGVTQSPTHLIKTRGQQVTLRCSPKSGHDTVSWYQQALGQGPQFIFQYYEEEERQRGNFPDRFSGHQFPNYSSELNVNALLLGDSALYLCASSFRDRKYEQYFGPGTRLTVT.

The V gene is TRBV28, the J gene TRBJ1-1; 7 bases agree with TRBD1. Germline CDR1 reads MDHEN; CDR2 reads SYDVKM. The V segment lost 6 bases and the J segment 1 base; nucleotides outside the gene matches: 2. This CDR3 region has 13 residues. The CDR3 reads CASRGTANTEAFF. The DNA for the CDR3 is TGTGCCAGCAGAGGGACAGCGAACACTGAAGCTTTCTTT.

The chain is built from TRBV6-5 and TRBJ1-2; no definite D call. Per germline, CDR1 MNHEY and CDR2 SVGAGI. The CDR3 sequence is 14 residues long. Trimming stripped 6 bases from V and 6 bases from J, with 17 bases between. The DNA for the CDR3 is TGTGCCAGCAGCTTAGGGTTTAGTAGCGATGGCTACACCTTC. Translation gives CASSLGFSSDGYTF.

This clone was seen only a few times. The CDR3 is CASSQATRLQETQYF. DNA for the CDR3: TGTGCCAGCAGCCAGGCAACTAGGCTCCAAGAGACCCAGTACTTC. This chain joins TRBV14 and TRBJ2-5, with D perhaps matching TRBD2 (5 bases). The V end lost 3 bases, the J end lost 1 base, and 12 bases lay between the germline ends. Germline CDR1 SGHDN, CDR2 FVKESK. CDR3 length equals 15 residues.

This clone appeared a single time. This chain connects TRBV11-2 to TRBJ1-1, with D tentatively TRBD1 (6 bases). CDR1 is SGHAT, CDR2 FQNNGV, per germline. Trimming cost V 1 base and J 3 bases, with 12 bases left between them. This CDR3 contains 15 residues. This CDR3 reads CASSLVRKGDTEAFF. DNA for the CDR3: TGTGCCAGCAGCTTAGTGAGGAAGGGGGACACTGAAGCTTTCTTT.